The 19 T cell receptor beta chains listed next were all sequenced from one sample in a study of T-cell memory formation after mild COVID-19. Each CDR3 protein gets one entry after TCRdb re-called the 5' RACE reads with MiXCR. The table shows nearly 350,000 distinct CDR3 sequences, with 10% to 15% occurring only once. Source material: PBMCs or a T cell subset sorted from them (not recorded which). The source is a man aged 18 to 30 who had mild COVID-19 (a few samples of this study predate the infection). Cell type and time point are not known.

This clonotype showed up many times. V and J are TRBV7-3 and TRBJ2-1; D might be TRBD1 (6 bases). Trimming stripped 5 bases from V and 0 bases from J, with 17 bases between. Germline V gene data show CDR1 as SGHTA and CDR2 as FQGTGA. The CDR3 covers 17 residues. The CDR3 sequence: CASSPWTDLSSYNEQFF. CDR3 DNA sequence: TGTGCCAGCAGCCCCTGGACAGACTTGAGCTCCTACAATGAGCAGTTCTTC.

This clonotype was seen many times. V usage is TRBV7-2 and J usage is TRBJ2-1, with 10 bases fitting TRBD2. The germline V gene encodes CDR1 SGHTA and CDR2 FQGNSA. V trimming: 6 bases; J trimming: 8 bases; junction bases outside the gene matches: 10. This CDR3 is 15 amino acids long. The CDR3 loop is CASRVLAGLGDEQFF. CDR3 coding DNA: TGTGCCAGCAGAGTACTAGCGGGGTTAGGGGATGAGCAGTTCTTC.

In this sample, this clonotype turned up a few times. This sequence joins TRBV11-2 and TRBJ2-1; 10 positions match TRBD2. V was pared by 5 bases and J by 1 base, with 8 bases of the junction left unmatched. The CDR3 extends over 17 amino acids. Germline V gene data show CDR1 as SGHAT and CDR2 as FQNNGV. The CDR3 DNA reads TGTGCCAGCAGCCATCTTAGGACTAGCGGTTCCTACAATGAGCAGTTCTTC. Encoded protein: CASSHLRTSGSYNEQFF. Full variable domain (outside the CDR3, taken from reference TRBV11-2 and TRBJ2-1): EAGVAQSPRYKIIEKRQSVAFWCNPISGHATLYWYQQILGQGPKLLIQFQNNGVVDDSQLPKDRFSAERLKGVDSTLKIQPAKLEDSAVYLCASSHLRTSGSYNEQFFGPGTRLTVL.

The table lists this clonotype with many counts. The chain employs TRBV27 and TRBJ2-1; perhaps TRBD1 as D (6 bases). Germline V gives CDR1 MNHEY, CDR2 SMNVEV (reference sequence). V lost 10 bases and J lost 5, with 15 bases in between. The CDR3 is 13 amino acids. As DNA, the CDR3 is TGTGCCACCTGGGGGCTCCCCAACAATGAGCAGTTCTTC. This gives the protein CATWGLPNNEQFF.

This clonotype has a count of ten or more. The chain joins TRBV27 to TRBJ2-7; 8 bases are shared with TRBD1. CDR1 MNHEY and CDR2 SMNVEV come from the germline V gene (reference sequence). Losses at the gene ends were 5 bases for V and 0 bases for J; bases not matched to a gene: 9. The CDR3 spans 16 residues. The CDR3 DNA is TGTGCCAGCAGTCCCGGACAGGGCCAAAGCTCCTACGAGCAGTACGTC. Its protein is CASSPGQGQSSYEQYV.

The DNA of the CDR3 is TGCGCCAGCAGCCAAGTGCAAGCCTACGAGCAGTACTTC. Encoded protein: CASSQVQAYEQYF. J is TRBJ2-7 and V is TRBV4-1, with D hard to call. The length of the CDR3 is 13 residues. Germline V lookup: CDR1 MGHRA, CDR2 YSYEKL. Trimming removed 1 base from V and 2 bases from J, with 6 bases in between.

The gene calls are TRBV6-2 or TRBV6-3 and TRBJ1-5, with a tentative D call TRBD1 (6 bases). The CDR3 contains 13 residues. Germline lookup yields CDR1 MNHEY and CDR2 SVGEGT. The V and J ends lost 6 bases and 4 bases respectively, with 10 bases between them. The CDR3 DNA follows: TGTGCCAGCAGAACCACAGGGAATCAGCCCCAGCATTTT. Encoded protein: CASRTTGNQPQHF.

The rearrangement links TRBV7-8 to TRBJ2-1; 9 bases line up with TRBD1. Germline CDR1 reads SGHVS; CDR2 reads FQNEAQ. The CDR3 extends over 16 amino acids. J gave up 8 bases and V 6 bases, and 14 bases lay outside the gene matches. The CDR3 protein is CASSAHRGLAVDEQFF. The CDR3 DNA sequence: TGTGCCAGCAGTGCACACAGGGGGCTAGCGGTAGATGAGCAGTTCTTC.

This clonotype was found many times. The chain has TRBV27 and TRBJ2-4; maybe TRBD2 (5 bases). Trimming removed 6 bases from V and 0 bases from J, with 9 bases in between. The V gene's germline CDR1 is MNHEY and CDR2 SMNVEV (reference sequence). This CDR3 is 14 amino acids long. The CDR3 spells CASSRGLAKNIQYF. The CDR3 nucleotides read TGTGCCAGCAGCCGCGGGTTAGCCAAAAACATTCAGTACTTC.

This chain links TRBV29-1 with TRBJ1-5, with D unresolved. Between the trimmed V and J ends, which lost 4 bases and 5 bases, there was a span of 3 bases. In germline, CDR1 is SQVTM, CDR2 ANQGSEA. The CDR3 is 10 amino acids. The CDR3, as DNA: TGCAGCGTTGGGGATCAGCCCCAGCATTTT. Translating it yields CSVGDQPQHF.

This clonotype was observed a handful of times. V gene TRBV6-6 combines with J gene TRBJ2-3; D remains unclear. Deletions cut 6 bases from V and 5 bases from J, with 9 bases between. The CDR3 length is 12 residues. Per the germline V gene, CDR1 is MNHNY and CDR2 is SVGAGI (reference sequence). This CDR3 is CASSSHGDTQYF. The CDR3 DNA sequence: TGTGCCAGCAGCTCACATGGAGATACGCAGTATTTT.

The chain uses TRBV6-1 and TRBJ2-7; TRBD1 aligns across 9 bases. This CDR3 has 13 amino acids. Losses at the gene ends were 5 bases for V and 4 bases for J; bases not matched to a gene: 3. CDR1 and CDR2 from the germline V gene are MNHNS and SASEGT. The CDR3: CASSWTGEYEQYV. Written as DNA, the CDR3 is TGTGCCAGCAGTTGGACAGGGGAGTACGAGCAGTACGTC.

This clonotype was seen a handful of times. The V and J genes are TRBV9 and TRBJ2-1; 9 bases align to TRBD2. The V segment lost 6 bases and the J segment 4 bases; nucleotides outside the gene matches: 11. The CDR3 consists of 16 residues. Germline V lookup: CDR1 SGDLS, CDR2 YYNGEE. The CDR3 sequence: CASTPLTSGLYNEQFF. Here the CDR3 DNA reads TGTGCCAGCACCCCCTTGACTAGCGGCCTATACAATGAGCAGTTCTTC.

This rearrangement joins TRBV6-5 to TRBJ1-2; weak D call: TRBD1 (5 bases). Deletions cut 0 bases from V and 3 bases from J, with 8 bases between. The CDR3 covers 14 residues. Germline CDR1 and CDR2: MNHEY and SVGAGI. In nucleotides, the CDR3 is TGTGCCAGCAGTTACTCCCGGGGGGACTATGGCTACACCTTC. Its translation: CASSYSRGDYGYTF.

The chain is built from TRBV4-1 and TRBJ2-3, with TRBD2 as a possible D gene (6 bases). In germline, CDR1 is MGHRA, CDR2 YSYEKL. The CDR3 runs to 15 residues. V dropped 2 bases and J dropped 3 bases, with 12 bases sitting between them. The CDR3 DNA follows: TGCGCCAGCAGCCAATCGACTAGAACGACAGATACGCAGTATTTT. Translated, it gives CASSQSTRTTDTQYF.

Ten or more counts support this clonotype. J is TRBJ1-2 and V is TRBV19, with D perhaps TRBD1 (6 bases). CDR1 LNHDA and CDR2 SQIVND come from the germline V gene (reference sequence). CDR3 length: 13 residues. Trimming shortened V by 6 bases and J by 7 bases, and 15 bases separated the two germline ends. CDR3 nucleotides: TGTGCCAGTAGAACAGGGCTCGTTGCTGGCTACACCTTC. Its translation is CASRTGLVAGYTF.

Many counts were recorded for this clonotype. V usage is TRBV5-6 and J usage is TRBJ2-1; D unclear. This CDR3 has 16 amino acids. Germline V CDR1 and CDR2: SGHDT, YYEEEE. The V and J ends lost 0 bases and 2 bases respectively, with 12 bases between them. For the CDR3, the DNA is TGTGCCAGCAGCTTGGCCAAGGGATCCACCTACAATGAGCAGTTCTTC. This codes for CASSLAKGSTYNEQFF.

The chain joins TRBV24-1 to TRBJ2-5; no reliable D call. Germline CDR1 KGHDR, CDR2 SFDVKD. The ends were cut back, 4 bases at V and 4 bases at J, with 9 bases in the middle. CDR3 length equals 13 residues. The CDR3 DNA follows: TGTGCCACCAGTGACCCCCCCGGAGAGACCCAGTACTTC. Its translation is CATSDPPGETQYF.

The J gene is TRBJ2-5, the V gene TRBV5-6; D is uncertain. The CDR3 totals 14 residues. Germline values: CDR1 SGHDT, CDR2 YYEEEE. Deletions cut 4 bases from V and 5 bases from J, with 15 bases between. The CDR3 DNA follows: TGTGCCAGCAGCCCTTTCTTGGGTGGCGAGACCCAGTACTTC. Protein: CASSPFLGGETQYF. The variable domain in full, with the rest retrieved from reference TRBV5-6 and TRBJ2-5, is DAGVTQSPTHLIKTRGQQVTLRCSPKSGHDTVSWYQQALGQGPQFIFQYYEEEERQRGNFPDRFSGHQFPNYSSELNVNALLLGDSALYLCASSPFLGGETQYFGPGTRLLVL.